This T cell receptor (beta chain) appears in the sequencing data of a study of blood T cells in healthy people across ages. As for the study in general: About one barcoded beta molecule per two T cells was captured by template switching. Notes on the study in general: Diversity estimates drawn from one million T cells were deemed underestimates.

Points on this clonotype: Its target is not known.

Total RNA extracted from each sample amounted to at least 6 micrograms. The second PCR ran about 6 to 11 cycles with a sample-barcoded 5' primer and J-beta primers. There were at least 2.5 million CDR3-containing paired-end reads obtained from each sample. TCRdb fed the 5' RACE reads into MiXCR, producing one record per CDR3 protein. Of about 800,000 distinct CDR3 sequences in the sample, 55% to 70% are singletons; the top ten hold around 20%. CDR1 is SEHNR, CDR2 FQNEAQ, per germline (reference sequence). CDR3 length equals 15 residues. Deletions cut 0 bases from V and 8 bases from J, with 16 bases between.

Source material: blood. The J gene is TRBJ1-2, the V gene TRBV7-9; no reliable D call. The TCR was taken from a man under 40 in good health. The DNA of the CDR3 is TGTGCCAGCAGCTTAGCTACACAGATCTCCAGAGGCTACACCTTC. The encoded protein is CASSLATQISRGYTF.